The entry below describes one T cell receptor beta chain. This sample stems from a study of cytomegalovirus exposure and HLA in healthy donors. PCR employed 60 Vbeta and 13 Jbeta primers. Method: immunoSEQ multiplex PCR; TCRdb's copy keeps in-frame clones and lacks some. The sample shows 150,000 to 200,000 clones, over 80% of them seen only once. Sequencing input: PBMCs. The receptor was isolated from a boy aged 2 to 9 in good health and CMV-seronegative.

CDR3 protein: CASSEDRERNGYTF. The CDR3 region has the DNA TGTGCCAGCAGTGAGGACAGGGAGCGTAATGGCTACACCTTC. This chain joins TRBV6-1 and TRBJ1-2, with TRBD1 matching over 8 bases. The CDR3 extends over 14 amino acids. Losses at the gene ends were 3 bases for V and 6 bases for J; bases not matched to a gene: 6. Germline assignment: CDR1 MNHNS and CDR2 SASEGT.